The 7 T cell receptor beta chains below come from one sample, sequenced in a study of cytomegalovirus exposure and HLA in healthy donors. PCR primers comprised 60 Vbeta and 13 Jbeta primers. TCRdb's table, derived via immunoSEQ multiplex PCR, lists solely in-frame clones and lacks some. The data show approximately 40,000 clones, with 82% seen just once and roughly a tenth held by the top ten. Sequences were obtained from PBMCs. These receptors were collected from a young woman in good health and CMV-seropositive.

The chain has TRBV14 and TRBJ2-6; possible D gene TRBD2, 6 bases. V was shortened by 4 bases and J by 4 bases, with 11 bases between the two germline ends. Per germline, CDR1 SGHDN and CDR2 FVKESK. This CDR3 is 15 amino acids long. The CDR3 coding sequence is TGTGCCAGCAGCCCTCTAGCGATCGGGGCCAACGTCCTGACTTTC. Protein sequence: CASSPLAIGANVLTF.

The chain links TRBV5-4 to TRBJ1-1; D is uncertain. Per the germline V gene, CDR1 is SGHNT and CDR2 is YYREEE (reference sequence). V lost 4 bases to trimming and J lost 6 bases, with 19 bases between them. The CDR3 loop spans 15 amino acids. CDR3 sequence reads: CASSASSVPRAEAFF. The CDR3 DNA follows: TGTGCCAGCAGCGCGTCCTCCGTCCCGAGGGCTGAAGCTTTCTTT.

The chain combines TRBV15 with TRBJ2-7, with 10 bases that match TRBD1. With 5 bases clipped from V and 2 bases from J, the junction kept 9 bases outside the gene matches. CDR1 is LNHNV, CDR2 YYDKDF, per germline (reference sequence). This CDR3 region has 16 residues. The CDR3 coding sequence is TGTGCCACCAGCGCACGCCGGGACAGGGGTACCTACGAGCAGTACTTC. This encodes CATSARRDRGTYEQYF.

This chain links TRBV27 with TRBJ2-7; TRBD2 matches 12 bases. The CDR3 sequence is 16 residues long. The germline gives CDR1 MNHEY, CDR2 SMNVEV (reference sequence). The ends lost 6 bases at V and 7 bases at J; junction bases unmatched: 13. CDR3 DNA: TGTGCCAGCAGCCGCACCCTAGCGGGAGGGCTTGATGAGCAGTACTTC. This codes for CASSRTLAGGLDEQYF.

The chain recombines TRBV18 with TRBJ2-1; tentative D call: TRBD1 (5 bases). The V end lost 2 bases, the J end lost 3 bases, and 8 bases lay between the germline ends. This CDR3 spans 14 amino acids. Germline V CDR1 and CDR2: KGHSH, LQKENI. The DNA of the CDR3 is TGTGCCAGCTCACCAGGGGCCAGCTACAATGAGCAGTTCTTC. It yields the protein CASSPGASYNEQFF.

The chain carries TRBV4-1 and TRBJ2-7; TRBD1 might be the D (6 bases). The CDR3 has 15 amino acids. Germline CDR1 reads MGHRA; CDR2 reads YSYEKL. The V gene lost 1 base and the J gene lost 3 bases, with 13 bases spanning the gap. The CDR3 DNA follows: TGCGCCAGCAGCCAAGGTCCGGACAGAATCTACGAGCAGTACTTC. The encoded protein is CASSQGPDRIYEQYF.

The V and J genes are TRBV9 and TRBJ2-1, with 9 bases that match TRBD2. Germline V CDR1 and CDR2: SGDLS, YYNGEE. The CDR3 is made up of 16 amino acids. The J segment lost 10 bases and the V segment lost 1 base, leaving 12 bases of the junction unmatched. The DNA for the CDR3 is TGTGCCAGCAGCGTATCGGGGGCGGGAGGGCCTGGGGAGCAGTTCTTC. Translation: CASSVSGAGGPGEQFF. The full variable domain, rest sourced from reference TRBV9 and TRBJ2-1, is DSGVTQTPKHLITATGQRVTLRCSPRSGDLSVYWYQQSLDQGLQFLIQYYNGEERAKGNILERFSAQQFPDLHSELNLSSLELGDSALYFCASSVSGAGGPGEQFFGPGTRLTVL.